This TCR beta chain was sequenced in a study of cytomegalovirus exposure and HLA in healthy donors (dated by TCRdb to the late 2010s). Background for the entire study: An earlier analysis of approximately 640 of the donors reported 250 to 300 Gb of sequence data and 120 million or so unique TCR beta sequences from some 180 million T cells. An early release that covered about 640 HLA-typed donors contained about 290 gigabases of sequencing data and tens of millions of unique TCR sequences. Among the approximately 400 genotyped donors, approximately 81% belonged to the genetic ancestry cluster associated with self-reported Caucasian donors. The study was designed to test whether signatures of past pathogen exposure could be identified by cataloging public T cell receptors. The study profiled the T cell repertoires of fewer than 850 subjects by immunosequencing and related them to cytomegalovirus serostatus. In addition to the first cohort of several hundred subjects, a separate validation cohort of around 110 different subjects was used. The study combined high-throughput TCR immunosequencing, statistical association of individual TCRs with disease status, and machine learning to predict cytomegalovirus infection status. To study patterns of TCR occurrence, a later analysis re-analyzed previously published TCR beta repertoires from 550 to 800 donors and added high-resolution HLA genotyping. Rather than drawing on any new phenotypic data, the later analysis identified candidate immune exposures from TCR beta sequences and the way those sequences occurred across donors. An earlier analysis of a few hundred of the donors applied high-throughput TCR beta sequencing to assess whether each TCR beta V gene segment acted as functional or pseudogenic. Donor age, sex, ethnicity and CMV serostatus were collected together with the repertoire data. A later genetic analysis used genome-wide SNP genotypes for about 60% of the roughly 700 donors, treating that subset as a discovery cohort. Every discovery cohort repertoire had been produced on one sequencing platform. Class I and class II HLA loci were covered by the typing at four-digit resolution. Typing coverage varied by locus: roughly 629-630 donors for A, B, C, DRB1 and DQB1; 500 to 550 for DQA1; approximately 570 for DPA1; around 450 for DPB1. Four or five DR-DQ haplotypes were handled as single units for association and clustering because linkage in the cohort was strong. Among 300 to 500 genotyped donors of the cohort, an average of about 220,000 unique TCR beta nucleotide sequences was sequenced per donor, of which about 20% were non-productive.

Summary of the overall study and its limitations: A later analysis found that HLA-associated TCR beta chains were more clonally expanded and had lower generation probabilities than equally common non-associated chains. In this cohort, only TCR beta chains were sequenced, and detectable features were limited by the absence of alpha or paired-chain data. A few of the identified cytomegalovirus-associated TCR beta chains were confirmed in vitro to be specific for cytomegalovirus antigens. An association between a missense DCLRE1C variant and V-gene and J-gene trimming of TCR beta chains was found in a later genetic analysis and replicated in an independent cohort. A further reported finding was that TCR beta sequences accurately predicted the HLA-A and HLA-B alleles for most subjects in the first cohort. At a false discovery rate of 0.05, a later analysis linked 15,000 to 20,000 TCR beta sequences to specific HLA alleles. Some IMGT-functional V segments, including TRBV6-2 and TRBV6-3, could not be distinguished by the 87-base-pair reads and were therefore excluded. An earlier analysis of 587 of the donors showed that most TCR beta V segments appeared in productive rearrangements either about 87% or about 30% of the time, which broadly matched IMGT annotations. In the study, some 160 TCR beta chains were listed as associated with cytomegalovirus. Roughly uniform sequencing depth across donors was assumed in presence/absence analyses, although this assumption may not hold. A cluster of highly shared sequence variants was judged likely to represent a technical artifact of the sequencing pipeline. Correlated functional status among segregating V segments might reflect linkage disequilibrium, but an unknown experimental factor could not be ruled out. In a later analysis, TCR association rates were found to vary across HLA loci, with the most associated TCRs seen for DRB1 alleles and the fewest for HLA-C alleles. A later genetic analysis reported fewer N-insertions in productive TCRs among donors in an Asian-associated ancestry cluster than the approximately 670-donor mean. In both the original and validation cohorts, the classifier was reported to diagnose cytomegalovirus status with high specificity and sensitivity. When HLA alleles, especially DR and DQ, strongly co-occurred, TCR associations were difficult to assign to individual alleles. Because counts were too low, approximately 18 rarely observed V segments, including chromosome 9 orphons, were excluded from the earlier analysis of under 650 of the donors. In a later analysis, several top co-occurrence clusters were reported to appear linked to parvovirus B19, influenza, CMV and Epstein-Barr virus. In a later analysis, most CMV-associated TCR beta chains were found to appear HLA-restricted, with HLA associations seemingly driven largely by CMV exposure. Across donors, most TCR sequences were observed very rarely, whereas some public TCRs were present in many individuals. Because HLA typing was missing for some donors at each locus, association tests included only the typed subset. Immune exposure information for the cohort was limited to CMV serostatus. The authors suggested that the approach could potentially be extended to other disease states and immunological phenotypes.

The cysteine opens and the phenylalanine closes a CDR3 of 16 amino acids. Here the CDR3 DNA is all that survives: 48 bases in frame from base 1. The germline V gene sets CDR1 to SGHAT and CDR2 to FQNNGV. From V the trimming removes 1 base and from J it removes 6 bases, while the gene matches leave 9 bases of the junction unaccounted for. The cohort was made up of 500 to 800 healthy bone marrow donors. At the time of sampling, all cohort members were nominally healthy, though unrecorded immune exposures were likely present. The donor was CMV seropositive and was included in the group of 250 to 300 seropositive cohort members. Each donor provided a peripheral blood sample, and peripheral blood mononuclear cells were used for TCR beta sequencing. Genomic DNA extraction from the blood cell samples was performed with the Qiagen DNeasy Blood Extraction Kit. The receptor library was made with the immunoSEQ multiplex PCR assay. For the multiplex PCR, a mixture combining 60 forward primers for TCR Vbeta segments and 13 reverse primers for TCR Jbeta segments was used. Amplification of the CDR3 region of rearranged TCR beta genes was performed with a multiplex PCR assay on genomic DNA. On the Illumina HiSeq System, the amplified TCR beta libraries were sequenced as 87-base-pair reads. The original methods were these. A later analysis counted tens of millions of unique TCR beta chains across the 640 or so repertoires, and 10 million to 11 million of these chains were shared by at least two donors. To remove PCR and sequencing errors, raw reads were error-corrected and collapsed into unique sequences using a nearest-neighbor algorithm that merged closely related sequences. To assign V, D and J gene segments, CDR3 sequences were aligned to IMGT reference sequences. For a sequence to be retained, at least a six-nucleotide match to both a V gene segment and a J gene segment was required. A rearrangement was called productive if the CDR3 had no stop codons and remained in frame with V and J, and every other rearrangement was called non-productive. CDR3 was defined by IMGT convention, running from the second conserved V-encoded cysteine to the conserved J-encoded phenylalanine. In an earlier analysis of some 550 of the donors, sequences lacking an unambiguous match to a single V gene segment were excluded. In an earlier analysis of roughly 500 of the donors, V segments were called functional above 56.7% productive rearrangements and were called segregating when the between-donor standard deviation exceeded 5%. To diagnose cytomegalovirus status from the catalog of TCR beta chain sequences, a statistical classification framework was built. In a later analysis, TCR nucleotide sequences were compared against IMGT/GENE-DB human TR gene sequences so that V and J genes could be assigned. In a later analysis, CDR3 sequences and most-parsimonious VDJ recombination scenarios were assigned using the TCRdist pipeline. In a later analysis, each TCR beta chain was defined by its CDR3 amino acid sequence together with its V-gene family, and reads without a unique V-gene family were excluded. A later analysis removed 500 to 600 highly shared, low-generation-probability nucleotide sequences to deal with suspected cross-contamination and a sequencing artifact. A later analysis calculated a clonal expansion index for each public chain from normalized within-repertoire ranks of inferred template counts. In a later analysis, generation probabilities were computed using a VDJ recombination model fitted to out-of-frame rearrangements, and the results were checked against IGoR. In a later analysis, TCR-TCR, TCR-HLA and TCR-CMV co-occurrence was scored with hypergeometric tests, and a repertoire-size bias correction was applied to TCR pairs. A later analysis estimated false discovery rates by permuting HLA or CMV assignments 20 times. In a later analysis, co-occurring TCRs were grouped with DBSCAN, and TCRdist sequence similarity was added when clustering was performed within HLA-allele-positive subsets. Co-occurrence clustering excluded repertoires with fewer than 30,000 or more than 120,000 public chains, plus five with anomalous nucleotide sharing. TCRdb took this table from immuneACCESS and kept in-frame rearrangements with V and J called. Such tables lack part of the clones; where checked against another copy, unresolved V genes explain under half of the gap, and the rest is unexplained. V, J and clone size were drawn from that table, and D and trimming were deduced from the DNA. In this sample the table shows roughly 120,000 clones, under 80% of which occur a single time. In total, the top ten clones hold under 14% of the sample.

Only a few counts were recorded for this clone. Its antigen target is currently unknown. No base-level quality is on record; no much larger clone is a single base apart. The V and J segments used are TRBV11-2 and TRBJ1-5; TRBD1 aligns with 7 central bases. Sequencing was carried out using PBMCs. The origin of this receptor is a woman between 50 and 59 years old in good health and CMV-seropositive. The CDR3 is CASSLGVQGNPQPQHF. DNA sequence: TGTGCCAGCAGCTTAGGGGTACAGGGGAATCCTCAGCCCCAGCATTTT.